This TCR beta chain was identified in a study of cytomegalovirus exposure and HLA in healthy donors. The overall study: There were fewer than 130 million unique TCR beta sequences, drawn from approximately 190 million T cells, in an earlier analysis. Falling in the Caucasian-associated ancestry cluster were less than 85% of approximately 410 genotyped donors.

Study-wide points: Generally TCR sequences proved uncommon, though certain public TCRs appeared in numerous donors.

PCR used 60 Vbeta primers and 13 Jbeta primers. TCRdb keeps only in-frame clones here, not all; method: immunoSEQ multiplex PCR. Here the sample spans approximately 190,000 clones, about nine tenths being singletons. V was clipped by 7 bases and J by 3 bases; unmatched bases: 20. The length of the CDR3 is 18 residues. The germline CDR1 and CDR2 sequences are LNHDA and SQIVND (reference sequence). A word on this clone: As yet, its antigen is unknown.

The receptor's source is a boy younger than 10 in good health and CMV-seronegative. The gene calls are TRBV19 and TRBJ1-1; TRBD1 agrees at 7 bases. Sequenced: PBMCs. The CDR3 loop is CASTSPFADDRDDTEAFF. In DNA, the CDR3 is TGTGCCAGTACCTCACCCTTTGCAGACGACAGGGATGACACTGAAGCTTTCTTT.